These 32 T cell receptor beta chains share one sample of origin, sequenced in a study of cytomegalovirus exposure and HLA in healthy donors. Both 60 Vbeta primers and 13 Jbeta primers went into the PCR. Using immunoSEQ multiplex PCR, the repertoire was profiled, and TCRdb retains in-frame clones only, with some absent. This sample has approximately 150,000 clones; roughly 74% occur once, and the top ten carry approximately 10%. The material sequenced was PBMCs. The receptors here all came from a man aged 18 to 35 in good health and CMV-seropositive.

This clone was recorded a few times. The chain uses TRBV5-1 and TRBJ1-2; D is undetermined. The germline V and J ends were trimmed by 4 bases and 4 bases, with 8 bases remaining between them. The length of the CDR3 is 12 residues. Germline CDR1 reads SGHRS; CDR2 reads YFSETQ. The CDR3 region has the DNA TGCGCCAGCAGCCATGACACCTATGGCTACACCTTC. Its protein product is CASSHDTYGYTF.

The chain joins TRBV5-4 to TRBJ2-2, with 10 bases aligning to TRBD2. Germline V gene data show CDR1 as SGHNT and CDR2 as YYREEE (reference sequence). J was trimmed by 2 bases and V by 0 bases; bases with no gene match: 7. The CDR3 has 18 residues. CDR3 DNA: TGTGCCAGCAGCTTGGATCCTAGCGGGAGAAGAAACACCGGGGAGCTGTTTTTT. This encodes CASSLDPSGRRNTGELFF.

The V gene is TRBV19, the J gene TRBJ1-5; D is perhaps TRBD1 (5 bases). CDR3 size: 13 residues. Germline V gene lookup returns CDR1 LNHDA and CDR2 SQIVND (reference sequence). V was pared by 10 bases and J by 0 bases, with 10 bases between. CDR3 sequence (DNA): TGTGCCACCGGAGGGGTTAGCAATCAGCCCCAGCATTTT. It codes for CATGGVSNQPQHF.

V usage is TRBV11-3 and J usage is TRBJ2-5; possibly TRBD1 for D (5 bases). This CDR3 has 13 amino acids. Per the germline V gene, CDR1 is SGHNT and CDR2 is YENEEA. The ends were cut back, 3 bases at V and 2 bases at J, with 7 bases in the middle. CDR3 sequence (DNA): TGTGCCAGCAGCTTGGGGCAGCAAGAGACCCAGTACTTC. Amino acid sequence: CASSLGQQETQYF.

The gene calls are TRBV12-5 and TRBJ2-1; 7 positions agree with TRBD2. CDR1 and CDR2 (germline): LGHNT, FRNRAP. This CDR3 region has 15 residues. Losses at the gene ends were 6 bases for V and 7 bases for J; bases not matched to a gene: 12. Here the CDR3 reads CASGGFGLVGNEQFF. As DNA, the CDR3 is TGTGCTAGTGGAGGCTTCGGACTAGTTGGGAATGAGCAGTTCTTC.

This chain links TRBV5-4 with TRBJ1-2; D possibly corresponds to TRBD1 (6 bases). V gave up 4 bases and J gave up 5 bases, with 21 bases separating them. CDR1 and CDR2 from the germline V gene are SGHNT and YYREEE (reference sequence). This CDR3 region has 16 residues. The CDR3 bases are TGTGCCAGCAGCAACCGGGACATATGGGGACCTTATGGCTACACCTTC. Translating gives CASSNRDIWGPYGYTF.

The chain couples TRBV30 to TRBJ2-7; D is perhaps TRBD2 (6 bases). CDR1 is GTSNPN, CDR2 SVGIG, per germline (reference sequence). The CDR3 loop spans 13 amino acids. V lost 3 bases to trimming and J lost 2 bases, with 11 bases between them. As DNA, the CDR3 is TGTGCCTGGAGGCGGAGGGAGCCCTACGAGCAGTACTTC. The encoded protein is CAWRRREPYEQYF. Drawing the rest from reference TRBV30 and TRBJ2-7, the complete variable domain is SQTIHQWPATLVQPVGSPLSLECTVEGTSNPNLYWYRQAAGRGLQLLFYSVGIGQISSEVPQNLSASRPQDRQFILSSKKLLLSDSGFYLCAWRRREPYEQYFGPGTRLTVT.

This clone showed up just a few times. The CDR3 DNA follows: TGCAGCGTGGACCAGGGGAAATCCTCCTACGAGCAGTACTTC. This gives the protein CSVDQGKSSYEQYF. J is TRBJ2-7 and V is TRBV29-1; TRBD1 is a possible D gene (6 bases). Trimming removed 6 bases from V and 0 bases from J, with 15 bases in between. The CDR3 has 14 amino acids. Germline assignment: CDR1 SQVTM and CDR2 ANQGSEA.

J is TRBJ2-3 and V is TRBV28; 10 bases are shared with TRBD2. Looked up from germline, CDR1 is MDHEN and CDR2 is SYDVKM. The V gene end was trimmed by 3 bases and the J gene end by 5 bases; junction bases not matched to a gene: 5. CDR3 length: 15 residues. The CDR3 bases are TGTGCCAGCAGTTTGTGGTTAGCGGGAGGAGATACGCAGTATTTT. Residues: CASSLWLAGGDTQYF.

The V call is TRBV4-1, the J call TRBJ2-5, with D possibly TRBD2 on 5 matching bases. Germline V gives CDR1 MGHRA, CDR2 YSYEKL. V lost 3 bases, J lost 5 bases, and 10 bases lay in between. The CDR3 covers 13 residues. CDR3 in amino acids: CASSQTNSETQYF. CDR3 bases: TGCGCCAGCAGCCAGACTAATTCGGAGACCCAGTACTTC.

Turning to this clone: This likely came from a read error, as a far larger clone is one base away. This chain connects TRBV5-1 to TRBJ2-7, with 10 nucleotides matching TRBD1. The CDR3 has 17 amino acids. Germline loops: CDR1 SGHRS, CDR2 YFSETQ. The V and J ends lost 2 bases and 6 bases, in that order; junction bases with no gene match: 14. CDR3 protein: CASSLGLLGQGSCEQYF. The CDR3 DNA sequence: TGCGCCAGCAGCTTAGGGCTACTGGGACAGGGGTCGTGCGAGCAGTACTTC.

This CDR3 reads CASSSSQFEAFF. CDR3 coding DNA: TGTGCCAGCAGTTCCTCTCAGTTTGAAGCTTTCTTT. V gene TRBV28 combines with J gene TRBJ1-1; D is unclear. Germline assignment: CDR1 MDHEN and CDR2 SYDVKM. V lost 4 bases, J lost 7 bases, and 10 bases lay in between. The CDR3 consists of 12 residues.

The chain carries TRBV5-4 and TRBJ2-1, with TRBD2 matching 10 bases. The CDR3 covers 16 residues. J lost 4 bases, V lost 4 bases, and 8 bases had no gene match. Per germline, CDR1 SGHNT and CDR2 YYREEE (reference sequence). In nucleotides, the CDR3 is TGTGCCAGCAGCGAGCGGACTAGCGGAGTTTACAATGAGCAGTTCTTC. This translates into CASSERTSGVYNEQFF. Full variable domain (remainder filled in from reference TRBV5-4 and TRBJ2-1): ETGVTQSPTHLIKTRGQQVTLRCSSQSGHNTVSWYQQALGQGPQFIFQYYREEENGRGNFPPRFSGLQFPNYSSELNVNALELDDSALYLCASSERTSGVYNEQFFGPGTRLTVL.

This clone turned up a few times. The chain recombines TRBV28 with TRBJ1-4, with TRBD1 identical over 7 bases. Germline trimming cut 5 bases from V and 5 bases from J; bases unmatched to any gene: 8. The CDR3 runs to 15 residues. Looked up from germline, CDR1 is MDHEN and CDR2 is SYDVKM. DNA for the CDR3: TGTGCCAGCAGTACCCGGGACAGCTTAAATGAAAAACTGTTTTTT. It specifies CASSTRDSLNEKLFF.

This CDR3 reads CASSPRRERSDTQYF. CDR3 nucleotide sequence: TGTGCCAGCAGCCCAAGGCGGGAGAGGTCAGATACGCAGTATTTT. This chain connects TRBV11-1 to TRBJ2-3; 7 nucleotides match TRBD2. Germline CDR1 and CDR2: SGHAT and FQDESV (reference sequence). J gave up 4 bases and V 5 bases, and 9 bases lay outside the gene matches. CDR3 size: 15 residues.

The rearrangement uses TRBV2 and TRBJ2-3; perhaps TRBD2 as D (6 bases). The CDR3 covers 14 residues. Germline V lookup: CDR1 SNHLY, CDR2 FYNNEI. CDR3: CGSRDFENADTQYF. The DNA of the CDR3 is TGTGGTTCCCGGGACTTCGAAAATGCAGATACGCAGTATTTT. The variable domain in full, completed from reference TRBV2 and TRBJ2-3, reads EPEVTQTPSHQVTQMGQEVILRCVPISNHLYFYWYRQILGQKVEFLVSFYNNEISEKSEIFDDQFSVERPDGSNFTLKIRSTKLEDSAMYFCGSRDFENADTQYFGPGTRLTVL.

This rearrangement joins TRBV30 to TRBJ1-5; 7 nucleotides match TRBD1. The trim removed 1 base at V and 9 bases at J, leaving 9 bases unmatched. This CDR3 is built from 14 residues. The germline V gene has CDR1 GTSNPN and CDR2 SVGIG (reference sequence). The CDR3 region has the DNA TGTGCCTGGAGTGAGGGACAGCCTCAGGTGCCCCAGCATTTT. As protein: CAWSEGQPQVPQHF. Drawing the rest from reference TRBV30 and TRBJ1-5, the complete variable domain is SQTIHQWPATLVQPVGSPLSLECTVEGTSNPNLYWYRQAAGRGLQLLFYSVGIGQISSEVPQNLSASRPQDRQFILSSKKLLLSDSGFYLCAWSEGQPQVPQHFGDGTRLSIL.

J is TRBJ2-5 and V is TRBV19; D possibly corresponds to TRBD2 (6 bases). Trimming shortened V by 7 bases and J by 1 base, and 16 bases separated the two germline ends. The CDR3 has 15 residues. The V gene's germline CDR1 is LNHDA and CDR2 SQIVND (reference sequence). Here the CDR3 reads CASTLNGGSQETQYF. CDR3 coding DNA: TGTGCCAGTACCTTAAATGGGGGGTCCCAAGAGACCCAGTACTTC. Supplemented by reference TRBV19 and TRBJ2-5, the full variable domain reads DGGITQSPKYLFRKEGQNVTLSCEQNLNHDAMYWYRQDPGQGLRLIYYSQIVNDFQKGDIAEGYSVSREKKESFPLTVTSAQKNPTAFYLCASTLNGGSQETQYFGPGTRLLVL.

The rearrangement links TRBV5-6 to TRBJ2-5; TRBD2 might be the D (6 bases). Trimming removed 4 bases at V and 11 bases at J, with 21 bases between. The germline gives CDR1 SGHDT, CDR2 YYEEEE. The CDR3 length is 14 residues. The CDR3 region is CASSLGLDRREQYF. CDR3 DNA: TGTGCCAGCAGCCTAGGACTCGACCGGAGGGAGCAGTACTTC.

J is TRBJ1-5 and V is TRBV2, with a tentative D call TRBD1 (6 bases). Germline loops: CDR1 SNHLY, CDR2 FYNNEI. This CDR3 region has 14 residues. Trimming stripped 7 bases from V and 1 base from J, with 11 bases between. For the CDR3, the DNA is TGTGCCAGCAATGACAGGAGGAGCAATCAGCCCCAGCATTTT. Its protein product is CASNDRRSNQPQHF.

This sequence joins TRBV5-1 and TRBJ2-3; the match to TRBD1 covers 7 bases. Per germline, CDR1 SGHRS and CDR2 YFSETQ. The CDR3 loop spans 12 amino acids. V lost 4 bases and J lost 6; bases outside the gene matches: 2. The CDR3 coding sequence is TGCGCCAGCAGCCCGGACAGGGATACGCAGTATTTT. Translation: CASSPDRDTQYF.

V is TRBV28 and J is TRBJ1-3, with 7 bases matching TRBD1. After removal of 8 bases from V and 0 bases from J, the junction contained 7 bases not matched to a gene. In germline, CDR1 is MDHEN, CDR2 SYDVKM. The CDR3 contains 15 residues. The CDR3 sequence: CASQRQGFSGNTIYF. The DNA of the CDR3 is TGTGCCAGCCAGAGACAGGGCTTCTCTGGAAACACCATATATTTT.

This clone was found once. The chain joins TRBV14 to TRBJ2-1; no reliable D call. CDR3 size: 17 residues. Germline-derived CDR1 and CDR2 are SGHDN and FVKESK. Trimming pared 3 bases from V and 4 bases from J, leaving 19 bases between. CDR3 in DNA: TGTGCCAGCAGCCACCAAAGAGCCTACCACGGGTACAATGAGCAGTTCTTC. Protein: CASSHQRAYHGYNEQFF.

The J gene is TRBJ1-4, the V gene TRBV19, with D perhaps matching TRBD1 (6 bases). Germline V gene sequence: CDR1 LNHDA, CDR2 SQIVND (reference sequence). This CDR3 has 16 residues. V was cut by 3 bases and J by 7 bases, with 18 bases left in between. CDR3 DNA sequence: TGTGCCAGTAGTATTCCAACCGGCAGGGGTAGTGAAAAACTGTTTTTT. This gives the protein CASSIPTGRGSEKLFF.

This clone came up once. This rearrangement joins TRBV4-2 to TRBJ2-1; unclear D gene. CDR1 is LGHNA and CDR2 is YNFKEQ in the germline V gene. The CDR3 length is 13 residues. V shed 4 bases and J shed 8 bases, with 12 bases lying between them. This CDR3 reads CASSLAEAYEQFF. The CDR3 coding sequence is TGTGCCAGCAGCCTCGCCGAAGCCTATGAGCAGTTCTTC.

V gene TRBV6-1 combines with J gene TRBJ1-5; D may be TRBD1 (6 bases). This CDR3 spans 17 amino acids. Germline V lookup: CDR1 MNHNS, CDR2 SASEGT. V lost 4 bases to trimming and J lost 0 bases, with 16 bases between them. CDR3 sequence (DNA): TGTGCCAGCAGTGTAGTTTACAGGGCTAATAGCAATCAGCCCCAGCATTTT. The encoded protein is CASSVVYRANSNQPQHF.

The chain employs TRBV28 and TRBJ2-7; tentatively, D is TRBD1 (6 bases). Germline values: CDR1 MDHEN, CDR2 SYDVKM. This CDR3 has 13 amino acids. V shed 2 bases and J shed 2 bases, with 7 bases lying between them. CDR3 region: CASSLQGTYEQYF. The CDR3 coding sequence is TGTGCCAGCAGTTTACAGGGGACCTACGAGCAGTACTTC.

The V and J genes are TRBV15 and TRBJ1-4; D ambiguous. The CDR3 is 14 amino acids. Per the germline V gene, CDR1 is LNHNV and CDR2 is YYDKDF (reference sequence). Trimming stripped 0 bases from V and 4 bases from J, with 6 bases between. CDR3 amino acids: CATSRESYNEKLFF. In DNA form, the CDR3 reads TGTGCCACCAGCAGAGAGAGTTATAATGAAAAACTGTTTTTT.

The chain links TRBV4-2 to TRBJ1-4; D remains unclear. V lost 6 bases and J lost 0, with 17 bases in between. The CDR3 is 17 amino acids. Germline values: CDR1 LGHNA, CDR2 YNFKEQ. CDR3 amino acids: CASSPPPEGATNEKLFF. In DNA, the CDR3 is TGTGCCAGCAGTCCCCCGCCGGAGGGCGCAACTAATGAAAAACTGTTTTTT.

This clone has only a few counts. This rearrangement joins TRBV2 to TRBJ2-1; D is possibly TRBD2 (6 bases). With 8 bases removed from V and 6 bases from J, the gap between germline ends came to 20 bases. Germline CDR1 is SNHLY and CDR2 is FYNNEI. The CDR3 contains 15 residues. As DNA, the CDR3 is TGTGCCAGCCGAATGAGGGACTTTACCATCAATGAGCAGTTCTTC. Amino acid sequence: CASRMRDFTINEQFF.

This clone was found once. The chain is built from TRBV5-4 and TRBJ2-5; D is unresolved. The J call is uncertain, as TRBJ2-7 better fits the DNA end. The V gene's germline CDR1 is SGHNT and CDR2 YYREEE (reference sequence). The CDR3 is 15 amino acids. The CDR3 nucleotides read TGTGCCAGCAGCTTGGCTCCTGGGCCTACCTACGAGCAGTACTTC. Its protein product is CASSLAPGPTYEQYF.

CDR3 sequence (DNA): TGCGCCAGCAGGAGAGGCACCGGGGAGCTGTTTTTT. Amino acid sequence: CASRRGTGELFF. The chain carries TRBV5-1 and TRBJ2-2; D not certain. The V end was cut by 5 bases, the J end by 4 bases, with 6 bases between. The CDR3 sequence is 12 residues long. Per the germline V gene, CDR1 is SGHRS and CDR2 is YFSETQ.